This T cell receptor beta chain was recovered during a study of blood T cell repertoires in COVID-19. Background on the study: COVID-19 samples, acute and convalescent, were from the United States, Italy and Spain.

As handled by the study authors: Estimated nucleated cell counts came from reference gene primer amplification. Repertoires were generated with immunoSEQ multiplex PCR, while TCRdb's copy carries only in-frame clones and drops some. The DNA was the basis for D and trimming; V, J and clone size are from that table. Of over 200,000 clones in the sample, 88% were seen once. V shed 0 bases and J shed 5 bases, with 18 bases lying between them. Germline V gene data show CDR1 as SNHLY and CDR2 as FYNNEI. This CDR3 contains 17 residues. This chain joins TRBV2 and TRBJ2-3, with a weak D call TRBD2 (6 bases). Sequenced material: PBMCs or T cells enriched from blood (not recorded which). The receptor's source is a woman under 40 who had been exposed to COVID-19. CDR3 DNA: TGTGCCAGCAGTGAAGCAATCGAGAGGAGGGCCCGAGATACGCAGTATTTT. Amino acids: CASSEAIERRARDTQYF.